The clone carrying this TCR beta chain was seen a few times. The data are from a study of cytomegalovirus exposure and HLA in healthy donors. Here immunoSEQ multiplex PCR was the method, and the copy in TCRdb shows in-frame clones only, minus some. The sample gives 150,000 to 200,000 clones, about 81% of which show up once; around 1.2% is in the top ten. CDR3 size: 12 residues. With 4 bases removed from V and 11 bases from J, the gap between germline ends came to 15 bases. The V gene's germline CDR1 is SNHLY and CDR2 FYNNEI. The V call is TRBV2, the J call TRBJ2-7; a weak D match, TRBD1 (5 bases). The sample comprised PBMCs. The receptor was derived from a woman aged 30 to 39 in good health and CMV-seronegative. The CDR3 nucleotides read TGTGCCAGCAGTGGGGGCCGTAAGGTAAAGTACTTC. Its translation: CASSGGRKVKYF.